A selection of T cell receptor beta chains follows, all from one sample in a study of immune evolution from preneoplasia to lung adenocarcinoma. Here immunoSEQ multiplex PCR was the method, and the copy in TCRdb shows in-frame clones only, minus some. The table shows around 4,100 clones, with around 82% occurring only once. The material sequenced was FFPE adjacent normal lung tissue. All receptors derive from an older donor with lung adenocarcinoma. Each CDR3 is given with its conserved first and last residue. A D gene is named only where the DNA matches it firmly. Clone size is not always given. Where it is, it says once, few, many or a class for expanded clones.

j_gene: TRBJ1-5; d_gene: -; v_gene: TRBV4-2; len: 15; abundance: -; CDR3aa: CASSPSTRKSQPQHF; CDR3nt: TGTGCCAGCAGCCCTAGTACGCGGAAGTCTCAGCCCCAGCATTTT
j_gene: TRBJ1-5; d_gene: -; v_gene: TRBV6-5; len: 15; abundance: -; CDR3aa: CASSYTTGSDQPQHF; CDR3nt: TGTGCCAGCAGTTACACTACAGGGTCAGATCAGCCCCAGCATTTT
j_gene: TRBJ2-2; d_gene: -; v_gene: TRBV28; len: 14; abundance: -; CDR3aa: CASQAGARTGELFF; CDR3nt: TGTGCCAGCCAGGCGGGGGCGAGAACCGGGGAGCTGTTTTTT
j_gene: TRBJ2-4; d_gene: -; v_gene: TRBV6-1; len: 13; abundance: -; CDR3aa: CASSEKEVGIQYF; CDR3nt: TGTGCCAGCAGTGAAAAGGAGGTTGGCATTCAGTACTTC
j_gene: TRBJ2-3; d_gene: -; v_gene: TRBV7-2; len: 12; abundance: few; CDR3aa: CASSPFSDTQYF; CDR3nt: TGTGCCAGCAGCCCCTTCTCCGATACGCAGTATTTT
j_gene: TRBJ2-1; d_gene: -; v_gene: TRBV2; len: 11; abundance: -; CDR3aa: CASSEYNEQFF; CDR3nt: TGTGCCAGCAGTGAGTACAATGAGCAGTTCTTC
j_gene: TRBJ2-7; d_gene: TRBD2; v_gene: TRBV10-3; len: 15; abundance: -; CDR3aa: CAISVGGRAGYEQYF; CDR3nt: TGTGCCATCAGTGTTGGCGGGAGGGCGGGCTACGAGCAGTACTTC
j_gene: TRBJ2-3; d_gene: -; v_gene: TRBV9; len: 15; abundance: -; CDR3aa: CASSVGPDHTDTQYF; CDR3nt: TGTGCCAGCAGCGTGGGGCCGGACCACACAGATACGCAGTATTTT
j_gene: TRBJ2-7; d_gene: -; v_gene: TRBV30; len: 13; abundance: -; CDR3aa: CAWSVISSYEQYF; CDR3nt: TGTGCCTGGAGTGTAATTAGCAGTTACGAGCAGTACTTC
j_gene: TRBJ2-1; d_gene: TRBD2; v_gene: TRBV7-8; len: 14; abundance: -; CDR3aa: CASSSSGRRNEQFF; CDR3nt: TGTGCCAGCAGCTCTAGCGGGAGACGCAATGAGCAGTTCTTC
j_gene: TRBJ2-5; d_gene: TRBD2; v_gene: TRBV6-6; len: 14; abundance: -; CDR3aa: CASSYPSGRETQYF; CDR3nt: TGTGCCAGCAGTTACCCGAGCGGGAGAGAGACCCAGTACTTC
j_gene: TRBJ2-3; d_gene: TRBD2; v_gene: TRBV28; len: 15; abundance: -; CDR3aa: CASSPPSGITDTQYF; CDR3nt: TGTGCCAGCAGTCCCCCTAGCGGGATCACAGATACGCAGTATTTT
j_gene: TRBJ2-1; d_gene: TRBD2; v_gene: TRBV2; len: 16; abundance: few; CDR3aa: CASSEAGLAGNNEQFF; CDR3nt: TGTGCCAGCAGTGAAGCGGGACTAGCGGGTAACAATGAGCAGTTCTTC
j_gene: TRBJ2-7; d_gene: -; v_gene: TRBV7-6; len: 12; abundance: -; CDR3aa: CASSSDPREQYF; CDR3nt: TGTGCCAGCAGCTCGGATCCGCGCGAGCAGTACTTC
j_gene: TRBJ2-7; d_gene: -; v_gene: TRBV4-2; len: 17; abundance: -; CDR3aa: CASSQDGEGGITLEQYF; CDR3nt: TGTGCCAGCAGCCAAGACGGTGAAGGAGGGATTACTCTCGAGCAGTACTTC
j_gene: TRBJ2-1; d_gene: -; v_gene: TRBV16; len: 12; abundance: -; CDR3aa: CASSPQGNEQFF; CDR3nt: TGTGCCAGCAGTCCCCAGGGCAATGAGCAGTTCTTC
j_gene: TRBJ1-2; d_gene: TRBD1; v_gene: TRBV6-5; len: 16; abundance: -; CDR3aa: CASSYVRTGGSYGYTF; CDR3nt: TGTGCCAGCAGTTACGTCCGGACAGGGGGCAGCTATGGCTACACCTTC
j_gene: TRBJ1-1; d_gene: -; v_gene: TRBV6-1; len: 16; abundance: few; CDR3aa: CASSVETLWSNTEAFF; CDR3nt: TGTGCCAGCAGTGTCGAGACCCTCTGGTCGAACACTGAAGCTTTCTTT
j_gene: TRBJ2-2; d_gene: TRBD1; v_gene: TRBV6-1; len: 14; abundance: -; CDR3aa: CASSAVQGAGELFF; CDR3nt: TGTGCCAGCAGCGCGGTGCAGGGGGCCGGGGAGCTGTTTTTT
j_gene: TRBJ2-2; d_gene: TRBD1; v_gene: TRBV4-1; len: 15; abundance: -; CDR3aa: CASSRDRANTGELFF; CDR3nt: TGCGCCAGCAGCCGTGACAGGGCAAACACCGGGGAGCTGTTTTTT
j_gene: TRBJ1-1; d_gene: -; v_gene: TRBV30; len: 13; abundance: -; CDR3aa: CAWSSFGAAQAFF; CDR3nt: TGTGCCTGGAGTTCCTTCGGGGCCGCCCAAGCTTTCTTT
j_gene: TRBJ1-4; d_gene: -; v_gene: TRBV7-9; len: 16; abundance: few; CDR3aa: CASSLLGPGTNEKLFF; CDR3nt: TGTGCCAGCAGCTTACTTGGCCCTGGAACTAATGAAAAACTGTTTTTT
j_gene: TRBJ2-3; d_gene: -; v_gene: TRBV23-1; len: 14; abundance: few; CDR3aa: CASSQSKGPDTQYF; CDR3nt: TGCGCCAGCAGTCAATCAAAGGGCCCAGATACGCAGTATTTT
j_gene: TRBJ1-1; d_gene: TRBD1; v_gene: TRBV7-9; len: 13; abundance: few; CDR3aa: CASSPDRENVAFF; CDR3nt: TGTGCCAGCAGCCCGGACAGGGAAAATGTAGCTTTCTTT
j_gene: TRBJ2-1; d_gene: TRBD2; v_gene: TRBV25-1; len: 13; abundance: -; CDR3aa: CASGTSGSDEQFF; CDR3nt: TGTGCCAGCGGGACTAGCGGGAGCGATGAGCAGTTCTTC
j_gene: TRBJ2-5; d_gene: -; v_gene: TRBV7-9; len: 19; abundance: -; CDR3aa: CASSTKRWFEVTLGETQYF; CDR3nt: TGTGCCAGCAGCACGAAAAGGTGGTTCGAGGTCACCCTCGGGGAGACCCAGTACTTC
j_gene: TRBJ2-3; d_gene: -; v_gene: TRBV5-8; len: 16; abundance: -; CDR3aa: CASSPPEHRATDTQYF; CDR3nt: TGTGCCAGCAGTCCCCCGGAACATCGGGCCACAGATACGCAGTATTTT
j_gene: TRBJ2-1; d_gene: TRBD2; v_gene: TRBV5-4; len: 14; abundance: -; CDR3aa: CASSLPGGPNEQFF; CDR3nt: TGTGCCAGCAGCTTGCCGGGAGGGCCCAATGAGCAGTTCTTC
j_gene: TRBJ1-3; d_gene: -; v_gene: TRBV6-5; len: 13; abundance: -; CDR3aa: CASSPDSGNTIYF; CDR3nt: TGTGCCAGCAGCCCAGACTCTGGAAACACCATATATTTT
j_gene: TRBJ1-5; d_gene: -; v_gene: TRBV4-2; len: 12; abundance: -; CDR3aa: CASSLGAQPQHF; CDR3nt: TGTGCCAGCAGCTTGGGCGCTCAGCCCCAGCATTTT
j_gene: TRBJ2-2; d_gene: -; v_gene: TRBV9; len: 15; abundance: -; CDR3aa: CASARGDTNTGELFF; CDR3nt: TGTGCCAGCGCCAGGGGGGACACCAACACCGGGGAGCTGTTTTTT
j_gene: TRBJ2-5; d_gene: TRBD1; v_gene: TRBV7-8; len: 13; abundance: -; CDR3aa: CASSLDRGETQYF; CDR3nt: TGTGCCAGCAGCTTAGACAGGGGGGAGACCCAGTACTTC
j_gene: TRBJ2-7; d_gene: TRBD1; v_gene: TRBV28; len: 14; abundance: -; CDR3aa: CASFTGDSSYEQYF; CDR3nt: TGTGCCAGTTTTACAGGGGACAGCTCCTACGAGCAGTACTTC
j_gene: TRBJ2-1; d_gene: -; v_gene: TRBV5-4; len: 13; abundance: -; CDR3aa: CASSFFQNNEQFF; CDR3nt: TGTGCCAGCAGCTTCTTCCAAAACAATGAGCAGTTCTTC
j_gene: TRBJ2-7; d_gene: TRBD1; v_gene: TRBV19; len: 14; abundance: -; CDR3aa: CASSSDRGSYEQYF; CDR3nt: TGTGCCAGTAGCTCGGACAGGGGATCCTACGAGCAGTACTTC
j_gene: TRBJ2-1; d_gene: -; v_gene: TRBV28; len: 15; abundance: -; CDR3aa: CASATTASSYNEQFF; CDR3nt: TGTGCCAGCGCGACGACGGCTAGCTCCTACAATGAGCAGTTCTTC
j_gene: TRBJ1-3; d_gene: TRBD1; v_gene: TRBV4-1; len: 17; abundance: -; CDR3aa: CASSQDYGRGLRNTIYF; CDR3nt: TGCGCCAGCAGCCAAGATTACGGAAGGGGGCTGAGAAACACCATATATTTT
j_gene: TRBJ2-4; d_gene: TRBD2; v_gene: TRBV4-2; len: 13; abundance: -; CDR3aa: CDGGTKRKNIQYF; CDR3nt: TGTGACGGGGGGACTAAACGGAAAAACATTCAGTACTTC
j_gene: TRBJ1-2; d_gene: -; v_gene: TRBV28; len: 13; abundance: -; CDR3aa: CASSLERRDGYTF; CDR3nt: TGTGCCAGCAGTTTAGAAAGACGGGATGGCTACACCTTC
j_gene: TRBJ2-1; d_gene: TRBD2; v_gene: TRBV7-6; len: 15; abundance: -; CDR3aa: CASSREGELYNEQFF; CDR3nt: TGTGCCAGCAGTCGGGAGGGGGAGCTCTACAATGAGCAGTTCTTC
j_gene: TRBJ2-4; d_gene: TRBD1; v_gene: TRBV28; len: 18; abundance: -; CDR3aa: CASRAGQGFLLAKNIQYF; CDR3nt: TGTGCCAGCAGAGCGGGACAGGGGTTCTTACTAGCCAAAAACATTCAGTACTTC
j_gene: TRBJ1-1; d_gene: -; v_gene: TRBV18; len: 13; abundance: -; CDR3aa: CASSPRVRGEAFF; CDR3nt: TGTGCCAGCTCACCACGTGTTAGGGGGGAAGCTTTCTTT
j_gene: TRBJ2-1; d_gene: TRBD2; v_gene: TRBV5-6; len: 13; abundance: -; CDR3aa: CASSLGLGNEQFF; CDR3nt: TGTGCCAGCAGCCTGGGACTAGGCAATGAGCAGTTCTTC
j_gene: TRBJ2-7; d_gene: -; v_gene: TRBV7-9; len: 13; abundance: -; CDR3aa: CASSGVGNYEQYF; CDR3nt: TGTGCCAGCAGCGGCGTGGGGAACTACGAGCAGTACTTC
j_gene: TRBJ1-2; d_gene: TRBD1; v_gene: TRBV28; len: 12; abundance: large; CDR3aa: CASRTGGYGYTF; CDR3nt: TGTGCCAGCAGGACAGGGGGCTATGGCTACACCTTC